The 28 T cell receptor beta chains below were found in one sample sequenced in a study of OX40 agonist ivuxolimab in advanced cancers. This table comes from immunoSEQ multiplex PCR, and its TCRdb copy is limited to in-frame clones, with some not included. The sample includes about 130,000 clones, 92% of them seen just once. Source: CD4+ or CD8+ T cells sorted from blood, taken in a trial of the OX40 agonist ivuxolimab. These receptors were collected from an adult with an advanced solid tumor such as melanoma, head and neck, liver or kidney cancer.

The chain combines TRBV27 with TRBJ2-3, with D uncertain. This CDR3 has 12 amino acids. Germline V lookup: CDR1 MNHEY, CDR2 SMNVEV (reference sequence). Deletions cut 5 bases from V and 1 base from J, with 4 bases between. The CDR3 region is CASSPGTDTQYF. The CDR3 DNA sequence: TGTGCCAGCAGTCCTGGCACAGATACGCAGTATTTT.

The rearrangement uses TRBV30 and TRBJ2-3, with 13 bases aligning to TRBD2. Germline lookup yields CDR1 GTSNPN and CDR2 SVGIG (reference sequence). V shed 7 bases, J shed 0 bases, and the junction held 1 base outside the gene matches. The CDR3 totals 14 residues. CDR3 sequence: CASGLAGSTDTQYF. CDR3 sequence (DNA): TGTGCCTCGGGACTAGCGGGGAGCACAGATACGCAGTATTTT.

This clone showed up just once. At one end, the junction sequence differs from germline, possibly due to a read error. The chain links TRBV18 to TRBJ1-1; D is undetermined. CDR1 is KGHSH, CDR2 LQKENI, per germline. The CDR3 spans 13 residues. In nucleotides, the CDR3 is TGTGCCAGCTCCCCACCGGGAGGCGCCGGAGCTTTCTTT. Amino acid sequence: CASSPPGGAGAFF.

A few counts support this clone. The rearrangement links TRBV7-6 to TRBJ2-7; D is undetermined. V dropped 5 bases and J dropped 2 bases, with 13 bases sitting between them. The CDR3 consists of 14 residues. The germline V gene has CDR1 SGHVS and CDR2 FNYEAQ. CDR3 sequence reads: CASSPAGFPYEQYF. The CDR3 DNA follows: TGTGCCAGCAGCCCGGCTGGATTCCCCTACGAGCAGTACTTC.

J is TRBJ2-3 and V is TRBV7-3; no clear D. Germline V gives CDR1 SGHTA, CDR2 FQGTGA. V shed 4 bases and J shed 3 bases, with 8 bases lying between them. The CDR3 has 13 amino acids. The CDR3 loop reads CASSYTRTDTQYF. In DNA form, the CDR3 reads TGTGCCAGCAGCTACACACGTACAGATACGCAGTATTTT.

As concerns this clone: One end of the junction does not line up with germline, which may come from a read error. The gene calls are TRBV7-2 and TRBJ1-5; D is ambiguous. This CDR3 is built from 16 residues. Germline CDR1 is SGHTA and CDR2 is FQGNSA. The CDR3 reads CASSLGGGLSNRPQHF. The CDR3 nucleotides are TGTGCCAGCAGCTTAGGCGGCGGCCTTAGCAATCGGCCCCAGCATTTT.

This clone was recorded once. The V gene is TRBV19, the J gene TRBJ2-7, with no clear D. Between the trimmed V and J ends, which lost 3 bases and 1 base, there was a span of 13 bases. Germline loops: CDR1 LNHDA, CDR2 SQIVND (reference sequence). The CDR3 extends over 15 amino acids. The CDR3 loop is CASSMVDARSYEQYF. The CDR3, as DNA: TGTGCCAGTAGTATGGTTGACGCACGATCCTACGAGCAGTACTTC.

The chain carries TRBV5-6 and TRBJ2-7; a possible D gene is TRBD2 (6 bases). Trimming cost V 4 bases and J 5 bases, with 10 bases left between them. The CDR3 consists of 12 residues. Germline V lookup: CDR1 SGHDT, CDR2 YYEEEE. The CDR3 loop reads CASSLWGDEQYF. The DNA for the CDR3 is TGTGCCAGCAGCCTGTGGGGGGACGAGCAGTACTTC.

The gene calls are TRBV18 and TRBJ1-2; 8 nucleotides match TRBD1. This CDR3 spans 14 amino acids. J lost 5 bases, V lost 5 bases, and 7 bases had no gene match. From germline, CDR1 is KGHSH and CDR2 LQKENI. The CDR3 loop is CASSSRDRLYGYTF. CDR3 sequence (DNA): TGTGCCAGCTCATCCCGGGACAGGCTGTATGGCTACACCTTC.

The count of this clone is one. The gene calls are TRBV5-4 and TRBJ2-1; a weak D match, TRBD2 (5 bases). The CDR3 has 13 amino acids. Looked up from germline, CDR1 is SGHNT and CDR2 is YYREEE (reference sequence). The V end lost 4 bases, the J end lost 9 bases, and 14 bases lay between the germline ends. The DNA of the CDR3 is TGTGCCAGCAGCCGAATACTAGATCTTGAGCAGTTCTTC. This encodes CASSRILDLEQFF.

The chain combines TRBV5-8 with TRBJ1-5; D is undetermined. The germline gives CDR1 SGHTS, CDR2 YDEGEE. With 0 bases removed from V and 2 bases from J, the gap between germline ends came to 12 bases. CDR3 length equals 16 residues. The CDR3 region is CASSLGEGSGNQPQHF. CDR3 coding DNA: TGTGCCAGCAGCTTGGGGGAGGGAAGTGGCAATCAGCCCCAGCATTTT.

The J gene is TRBJ1-1, the V gene TRBV19; D is possibly TRBD1 (5 bases). Germline V gene data show CDR1 as LNHDA and CDR2 as SQIVND (reference sequence). CDR3 size: 14 residues. V was trimmed by 6 bases and J by 0 bases, leaving 11 bases between them. The CDR3 is CASSAGRLNTEAFF. The CDR3 coding sequence is TGTGCCAGTAGCGCGGGACGGTTGAACACTGAAGCTTTCTTT.

The table lists this clone with a count of one. This chain connects TRBV10-3 to TRBJ2-1; D not resolved. The V gene's germline CDR1 is ENHRY and CDR2 SYGVKD. CDR3 length: 17 amino acids. The ends were cut back, 3 bases at V and 5 bases at J, with 20 bases in the middle. CDR3 protein: CAISDLRARRKDNEQFF. The CDR3 DNA sequence: TGTGCCATCAGTGATCTAAGAGCGCGCCGGAAGGACAATGAGCAGTTCTTC.

The J gene is TRBJ2-5, the V gene TRBV7-3; TRBD1 aligns across 10 bases. There are 13 residues in the CDR3. V lost 5 bases to trimming and J lost 8 bases; unmatched junction nucleotides: 5. From germline, CDR1 is SGHTA and CDR2 FQGTGA. Here the CDR3 DNA reads TGTGCCAGCAGCGAGGGACAGGGGCGAACCCAGTACTTC. Translating it yields CASSEGQGRTQYF.

This clone was counted ten times or more. V and J are TRBV5-1 and TRBJ2-5, with 8 bases identical to TRBD2. The length of the CDR3 is 15 residues. The V and J ends lost 5 bases and 1 base, in that order; junction bases with no gene match: 7. Per the germline V gene, CDR1 is SGHRS and CDR2 is YFSETQ. CDR3 in DNA: TGCGCCAGCAGGCGGAGCGGGGGCCTCCAAGAGACCCAGTACTTC. Protein sequence: CASRRSGGLQETQYF.

The sample holds one count of this clone. This chain links TRBV4-3 with TRBJ1-2; unclear D gene. Trimming shortened V by 0 bases and J by 8 bases, and 19 bases separated the two germline ends. The CDR3 loop spans 16 amino acids. Per germline, CDR1 LGHNA and CDR2 YSLEER. In nucleotides, the CDR3 is TGCGCCAGCAGCCAAGATCCGGCCGTGCTAAGCCGGGGCTACACCTTC. It specifies CASSQDPAVLSRGYTF.

The chain is built from TRBV27 and TRBJ1-3; D gene ambiguous. The V gene lost 8 bases and the J gene lost 0 bases, with 5 bases spanning the gap. The germline gives CDR1 MNHEY, CDR2 SMNVEV (reference sequence). The CDR3 consists of 12 residues. CDR3 in amino acids: CASWDSGNTIYF. CDR3 DNA sequence: TGTGCCAGCTGGGACTCTGGAAACACCATATATTTT.

V gene TRBV14 combines with J gene TRBJ2-7, with TRBD1 matching 7 bases. CDR1 is SGHDN, CDR2 FVKESK, per germline. The CDR3 runs to 14 residues. Unmatched junction bases numbered 8, after V lost 5 bases and J lost 4 bases. The CDR3: CASSTGTALYEQYF. The CDR3 nucleotides read TGTGCCAGCAGCACCGGGACAGCACTATACGAGCAGTACTTC.

This clone was seen a single time. This rearrangement joins TRBV28 to TRBJ2-7, with 10 bases identical to TRBD2. The germline gives CDR1 MDHEN, CDR2 SYDVKM. This CDR3 is 15 amino acids long. With V trimmed by 2 bases and J by 3 bases, 4 bases remained unmatched. Here the CDR3 DNA reads TGTGCCAGCAGTTTACGTAGCGGGAGGAACTACGAGCAGTACTTC. As protein: CASSLRSGRNYEQYF. The entire variable domain, with the rest obtained from reference TRBV28 and TRBJ2-7, is as follows: DVKVTQSSRYLVKRTGEKVFLECVQDMDHENMFWYRQDPGLGLRLIYFSYDVKMKEKGDIPEGYSVSREKKERFSLILESASTNQTSMYLCASSLRSGRNYEQYFGPGTRLTVT.

The V call is TRBV6-4, the J call TRBJ2-1, with 11 bases fitting TRBD2. This CDR3 spans 15 amino acids. V dropped 4 bases and J dropped 5; count of bases not matched to a gene: 4. CDR1 and CDR2 (germline): MRHNA, SNTAGT. The CDR3 DNA reads TGTGCCAGCAGTGGCGGGACTAGCGGAAACAATGAGCAGTTCTTC. It is translated as CASSGGTSGNNEQFF.

This rearrangement joins TRBV9 to TRBJ2-1; 14 bases match TRBD2. Germline trimming cut 4 bases from V and 10 bases from J; bases unmatched to any gene: 7. The CDR3 covers 15 residues. CDR1 and CDR2 from the germline V gene are SGDLS and YYNGEE. CDR3: CASSLGTSGSWEQFF. The CDR3 DNA follows: TGTGCCAGCAGCCTCGGGACTAGCGGGAGTTGGGAGCAGTTCTTC.

The rearrangement links TRBV11-2 to TRBJ2-1; the D gene is possibly TRBD2 (6 bases). There are 12 residues in the CDR3. Germline CDR1 reads SGHAT; CDR2 reads FQNNGV. With 6 bases removed from V and 12 bases from J, the gap between germline ends came to 15 bases. The CDR3 DNA reads as TGTGCCAGCAGGAATAGCGGAAGTGTGCAGTTCTTC. It codes for CASRNSGSVQFF.

The chain combines TRBV7-2 with TRBJ2-2; tentatively, D is TRBD1 or TRBD2 (5 bases each). This CDR3 has 15 amino acids. CDR1 and CDR2 from the germline V gene are SGHTA and FQGNSA. The V gene lost 5 bases and the J gene lost 3 bases, with 13 bases spanning the gap. The CDR3 nucleotides read TGTGCCAGCAGCGCCCGGGACCGGTACACCGGGGAGCTGTTTTTT. Protein product: CASSARDRYTGELFF.

This sequence joins TRBV19 and TRBJ2-3; D ambiguous. CDR1 is LNHDA and CDR2 is SQIVND in the germline V gene (reference sequence). The CDR3 totals 14 residues. Trimming stripped 3 bases from V and 4 bases from J, with 11 bases between. CDR3 DNA: TGTGCCAGTAGTATCGGATCGGTGCCAGATACGCAGTATTTT. Protein product: CASSIGSVPDTQYF.

This chain connects TRBV28 to TRBJ1-2; TRBD1 agrees at 8 bases. CDR1 and CDR2 from the germline V gene are MDHEN and SYDVKM. This CDR3 comprises 14 residues. J lost 2 bases, V lost 6 bases, and 5 bases had no gene match. This CDR3 is CASSVTGVNYGYTF. The CDR3 DNA is TGTGCCAGCAGCGTGACAGGGGTCAACTATGGCTACACCTTC.

The chain uses TRBV28 and TRBJ2-5, with D perhaps TRBD1 (6 bases). The CDR3 is made up of 16 amino acids. Trimming shortened V by 4 bases and J by 1 base, and 16 bases separated the two germline ends. Germline CDR1 and CDR2: MDHEN and SYDVKM. CDR3 residues: CASSSQTGRVQETQYF. CDR3 bases: TGTGCCAGCAGTTCTCAGACAGGCCGAGTCCAAGAGACCCAGTACTTC.

The rearrangement joins TRBV27 to TRBJ2-7; TRBD1 is a possible D gene (6 bases). There are 14 residues in the CDR3. From germline, CDR1 is MNHEY and CDR2 SMNVEV (reference sequence). Trimming stripped 6 bases from V and 5 bases from J, with 17 bases between. In DNA, the CDR3 is TGTGCCAGCAGACTGCGGACAGCTTACAACGAGCAGTACTTC. Translating it yields CASRLRTAYNEQYF.

The J gene is TRBJ2-7, the V gene TRBV12-5; D might be TRBD1 (6 bases). Germline V gives CDR1 LGHNT, CDR2 FRNRAP. Trimming stripped 2 bases from V and 10 bases from J, with 9 bases between. This CDR3 is built from 11 residues. The CDR3 sequence: CASGLQGSQYF. As DNA, the CDR3 is TGTGCTAGTGGTTTGCAGGGGTCCCAGTACTTC.